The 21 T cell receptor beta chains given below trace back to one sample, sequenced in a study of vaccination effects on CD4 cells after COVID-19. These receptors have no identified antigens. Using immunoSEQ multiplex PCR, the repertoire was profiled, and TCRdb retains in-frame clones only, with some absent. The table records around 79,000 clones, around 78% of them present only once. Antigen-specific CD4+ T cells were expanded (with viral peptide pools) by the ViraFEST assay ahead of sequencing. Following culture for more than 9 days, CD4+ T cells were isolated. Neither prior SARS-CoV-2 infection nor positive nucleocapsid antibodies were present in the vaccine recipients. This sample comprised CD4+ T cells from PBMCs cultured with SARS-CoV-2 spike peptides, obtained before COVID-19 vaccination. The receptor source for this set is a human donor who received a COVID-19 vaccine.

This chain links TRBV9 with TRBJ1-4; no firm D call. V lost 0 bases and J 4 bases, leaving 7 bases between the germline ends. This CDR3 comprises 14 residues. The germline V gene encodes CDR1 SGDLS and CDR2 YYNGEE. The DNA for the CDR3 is TGTGCCAGCAGCGTAGGGGGTGATAATGAAAAACTGTTTTTT. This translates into CASSVGGDNEKLFF.

The CDR3 here is CATSRDRAGELFF. The DNA for the CDR3 is TGTGCCACCAGCAGAGATCGGGCGGGGGAGCTGTTTTTT. V gene TRBV15 combines with J gene TRBJ2-2; no firm D call. Germline lookup yields CDR1 LNHNV and CDR2 YYDKDF (reference sequence). V was clipped by 0 bases and J by 8 bases, with 7 bases between them. There are 13 residues in the CDR3.

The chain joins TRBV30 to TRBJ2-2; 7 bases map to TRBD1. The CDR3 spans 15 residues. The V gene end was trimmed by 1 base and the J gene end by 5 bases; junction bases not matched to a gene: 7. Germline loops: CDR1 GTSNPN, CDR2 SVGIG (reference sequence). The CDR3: CAWSGTGTATGELFF. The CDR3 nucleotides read TGTGCCTGGAGTGGAACCGGGACAGCGACCGGGGAGCTGTTTTTT.

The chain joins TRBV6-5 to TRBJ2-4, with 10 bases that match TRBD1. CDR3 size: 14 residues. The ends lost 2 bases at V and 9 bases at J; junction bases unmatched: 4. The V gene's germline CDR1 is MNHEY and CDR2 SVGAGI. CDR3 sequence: CASSYGGQGSIQYF. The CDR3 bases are TGTGCCAGCAGTTACGGGGGACAGGGGTCCATTCAGTACTTC.

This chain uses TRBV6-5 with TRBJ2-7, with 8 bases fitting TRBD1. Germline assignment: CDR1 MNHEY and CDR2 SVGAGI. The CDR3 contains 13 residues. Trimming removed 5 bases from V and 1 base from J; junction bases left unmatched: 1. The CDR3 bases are TGTGCCAGCAGTCGGGACAGGTCCTACGAGCAGTACGTC. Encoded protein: CASSRDRSYEQYV.

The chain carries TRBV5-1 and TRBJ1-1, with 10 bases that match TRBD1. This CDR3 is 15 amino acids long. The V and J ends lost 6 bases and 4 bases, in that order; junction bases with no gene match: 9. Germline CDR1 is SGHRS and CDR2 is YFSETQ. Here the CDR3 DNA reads TGCGCCAGCACATTCGCGACAGGGGGCAGCACTGAAGCTTTCTTT. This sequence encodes CASTFATGGSTEAFF.

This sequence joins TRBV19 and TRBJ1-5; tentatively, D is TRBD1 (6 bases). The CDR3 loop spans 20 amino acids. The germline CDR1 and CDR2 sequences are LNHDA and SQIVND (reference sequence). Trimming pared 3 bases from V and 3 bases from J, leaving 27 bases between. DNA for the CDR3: TGTGCCAGTAGTATTGGTTGGGCAGGGGTAGGTGGGCCGATCAATCAGCCCCAGCATTTT. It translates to CASSIGWAGVGGPINQPQHF.

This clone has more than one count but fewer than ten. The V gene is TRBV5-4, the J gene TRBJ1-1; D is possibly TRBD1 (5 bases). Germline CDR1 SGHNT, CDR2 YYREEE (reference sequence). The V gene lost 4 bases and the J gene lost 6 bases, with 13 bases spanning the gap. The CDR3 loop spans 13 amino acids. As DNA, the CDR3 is TGTGCCAGCAGCCTGGGGGGGAGCGCTGAAGCTTTCTTT. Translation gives CASSLGGSAEAFF.

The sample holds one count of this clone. The CDR3 is CASRLQGAGTGELFF. CDR3 bases: TGTGCCAGCAGATTACAGGGGGCCGGCACCGGGGAGCTGTTTTTT. The chain is built from TRBV27 and TRBJ2-2, with 9 bases aligning to TRBD1. Germline V CDR1 and CDR2: MNHEY, SMNVEV (reference sequence). The CDR3 covers 15 residues. Germline trimming cut 6 bases from V and 4 bases from J; bases unmatched to any gene: 6.

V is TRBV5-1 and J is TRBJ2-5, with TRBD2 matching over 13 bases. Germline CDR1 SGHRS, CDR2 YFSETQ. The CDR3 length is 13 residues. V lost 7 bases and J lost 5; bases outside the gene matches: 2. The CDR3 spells CASGLAGEETQYF. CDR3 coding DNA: TGCGCCAGCGGACTAGCGGGGGAGGAGACCCAGTACTTC.

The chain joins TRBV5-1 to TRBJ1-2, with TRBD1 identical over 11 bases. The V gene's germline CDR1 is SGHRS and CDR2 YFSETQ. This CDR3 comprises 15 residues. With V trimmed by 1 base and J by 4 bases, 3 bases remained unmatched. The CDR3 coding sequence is TGCGCCAGCAGCTTGACGGGACAGGGGGTCTATGGCTACACCTTC. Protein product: CASSLTGQGVYGYTF.

The CDR3 spells CASSPRRGTPGDTQYF. CDR3 in DNA: TGTGCCAGCAGCCCGCGGCGGGGGACCCCGGGAGATACGCAGTATTTT. This rearrangement joins TRBV13 to TRBJ2-3, with 7 positions matching TRBD2. The V gene's germline CDR1 is PRHDT and CDR2 FYEKMQ (reference sequence). CDR3 length: 16 amino acids. Trimming at V came to 5 bases and at J to 5 bases, leaving 13 bases not matched to a gene.

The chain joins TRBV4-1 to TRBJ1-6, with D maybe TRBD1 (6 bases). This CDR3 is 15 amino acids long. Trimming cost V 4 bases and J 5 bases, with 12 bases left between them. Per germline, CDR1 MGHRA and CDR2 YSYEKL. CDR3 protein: CASSRTGADNSPLHF. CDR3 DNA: TGCGCCAGCAGCCGTACGGGGGCGGATAATTCACCCCTCCACTTT.

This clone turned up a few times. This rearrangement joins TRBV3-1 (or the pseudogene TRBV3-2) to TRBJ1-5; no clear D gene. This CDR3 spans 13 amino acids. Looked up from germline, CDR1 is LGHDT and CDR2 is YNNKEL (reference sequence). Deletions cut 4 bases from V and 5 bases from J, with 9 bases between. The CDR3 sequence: CASSRTVYQPQHF. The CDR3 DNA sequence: TGTGCCAGCAGCCGTACGGTTTATCAGCCCCAGCATTTT.

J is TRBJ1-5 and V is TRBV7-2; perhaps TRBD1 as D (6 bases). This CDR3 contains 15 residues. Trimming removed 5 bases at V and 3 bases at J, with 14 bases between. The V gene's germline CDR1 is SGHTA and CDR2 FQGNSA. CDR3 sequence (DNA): TGTGCCAGCAGCCCGGGGGGCATGAACAATCAGCCCCAGCATTTT. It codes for CASSPGGMNNQPQHF.

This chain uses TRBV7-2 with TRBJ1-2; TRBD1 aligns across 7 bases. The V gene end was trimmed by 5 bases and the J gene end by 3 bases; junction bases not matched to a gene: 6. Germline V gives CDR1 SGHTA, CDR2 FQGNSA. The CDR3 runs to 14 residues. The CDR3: CASSDARGYYGYTF. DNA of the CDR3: TGTGCCAGCAGCGACGCCAGGGGGTACTATGGCTACACCTTC. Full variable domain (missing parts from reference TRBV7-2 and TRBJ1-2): GAGVSQSPSNKVTEKGKDVELRCDPISGHTALYWYRQSLGQGLEFLIYFQGNSAPDKSGLPSDRFSAERTGGSVSTLTIQRTQQEDSAVYLCASSDARGYYGYTFGSGTRLTVV.

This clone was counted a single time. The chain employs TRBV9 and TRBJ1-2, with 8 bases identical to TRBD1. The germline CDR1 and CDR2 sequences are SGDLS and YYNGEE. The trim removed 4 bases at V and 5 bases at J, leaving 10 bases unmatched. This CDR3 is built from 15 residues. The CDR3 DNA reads TGTGCCAGCAGCACCGGGGACAGGACCCCGTATGGCTACACCTTC. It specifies CASSTGDRTPYGYTF.

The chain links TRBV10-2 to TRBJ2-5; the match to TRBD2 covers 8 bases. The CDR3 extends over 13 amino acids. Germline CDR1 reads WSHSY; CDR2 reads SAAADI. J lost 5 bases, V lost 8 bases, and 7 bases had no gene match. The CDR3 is CASQARGVETQYF. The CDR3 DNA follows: TGCGCCAGCCAGGCGCGGGGGGTGGAGACCCAGTACTTC.

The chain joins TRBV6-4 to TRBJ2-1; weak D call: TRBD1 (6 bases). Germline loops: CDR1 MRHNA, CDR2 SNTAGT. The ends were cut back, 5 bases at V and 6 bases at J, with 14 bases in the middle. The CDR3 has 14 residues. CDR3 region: CASSREQGFNEQFF. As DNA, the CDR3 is TGTGCCAGCAGTCGCGAACAGGGCTTCAATGAGCAGTTCTTC.

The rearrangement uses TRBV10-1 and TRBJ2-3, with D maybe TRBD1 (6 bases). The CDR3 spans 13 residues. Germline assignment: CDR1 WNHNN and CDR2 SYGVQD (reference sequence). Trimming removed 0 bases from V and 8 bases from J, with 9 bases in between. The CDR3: CASSESGRGTQYF. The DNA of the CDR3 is TGCGCCAGCAGTGAGTCGGGCAGGGGTACGCAGTATTTT.

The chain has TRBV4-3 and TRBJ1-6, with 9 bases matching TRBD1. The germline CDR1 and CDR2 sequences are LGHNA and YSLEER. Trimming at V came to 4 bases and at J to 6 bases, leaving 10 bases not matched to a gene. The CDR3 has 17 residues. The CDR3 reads CASSPEYNRGPNSPLHF. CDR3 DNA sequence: TGCGCCAGCAGCCCGGAATATAACAGGGGGCCTAATTCACCCCTCCACTTT.